This is a list of T cell receptor beta chains from one sample in a study of blood T cell repertoires in COVID-19. TCRdb keeps only in-frame clones here, not all; method: immunoSEQ multiplex PCR. The sample records around 260,000 clones, roughly 90% being singletons. The sequencing input was peripheral blood. These receptors all come from a human donor in a cohort sampled during active COVID-19. The CDR3 runs from the conserved cysteine through the conserved F or W. D genes are given only for firm matches. Clone size is given for some rows only: seen once, a few or many times, or a class if the clone is expanded.

cdr3_length	d_call	v_call	j_call	clone_size	cdr3_nt	cdr3_aa
15	.	TRBV9	TRBJ2-7	.	TGTGCCAGCAGCGTAGACGGGAGCGGTCCCTACGAGCAGTACTTC	CASSVDGSGPYEQYF
16	TRBD1	TRBV18	TRBJ1-1	.	TGTGCCAGCTCACCACCTAAAACAGGGGGCACCACTGAAGCTTTCTTT	CASSPPKTGGTTEAFF
15	.	TRBV19	TRBJ2-1	.	TGTGCCAGTAGTATAGAAGCCTACTCCTACAATGAGCAGTTCTTC	CASSIEAYSYNEQFF
14	.	TRBV11-2	TRBJ1-2	.	TGTGCCAGCAGCTTAGAGGCGGGCCGGGGGGGCTACACCTTC	CASSLEAGRGGYTF
17	TRBD2	TRBV19	TRBJ2-7	.	TGTGCCAGTAGTATAGGGGCCTTCCTAGCGGGAGCTTACGAGCAGTACTTC	CASSIGAFLAGAYEQYF
16	.	TRBV6-2/TRBV6-3	TRBJ2-3	.	TGTGCCAGCAGTTACAAGGTGGGACTGGGAACAGATACGCAGTATTTT	CASSYKVGLGTDTQYF
13	TRBD1	TRBV10-2	TRBJ2-7	.	TGCGCCAGCACGGGACAGGGGGCTTACGAGCAGTACTTC	CASTGQGAYEQYF
15	TRBD2	TRBV19	TRBJ2-1	.	TGTGCCAGTAGTCCCCGGACTAGCGGACGGGAAGAGCAGTTCTTC	CASSPRTSGREEQFF
17	.	TRBV4-3	TRBJ1-1	.	TGCGCCAGCAGCCGACAAGGAGACAGACCAATGAACACTGAAGCTTTCTTT	CASSRQGDRPMNTEAFF
16	.	TRBV7-8	TRBJ1-2	.	TGTGCCAGCAGCTTAGACATGCGTGAGACTTACTATGGCTACACCTTC	CASSLDMRETYYGYTF
14	.	TRBV2	TRBJ1-6	.	TGTGCCAGCAGTAAAACAGGTTCCGAAACACCCCTCCACTTT	CASSKTGSETPLHF
17	TRBD2	TRBV11-2	TRBJ2-7	.	TGTGCCAGCAGCTTACAGGTCCGGCGGGAGTGGTCCTACGAGCAGTACTTC	CASSLQVRREWSYEQYF
15	TRBD2	TRBV7-9	TRBJ2-7	.	TGTGCCAGCAGCTGGCGGGAGGGCCCGGTCCACGAGCAGTACTTC	CASSWREGPVHEQYF
15	TRBD2	TRBV3-1/TRBV3-2	TRBJ2-3	.	TGTGCCAGCAGCCGGACTAGCGGGGCCACAGATACGCAGTATTTT	CASSRTSGATDTQYF
14	.	TRBV5-1	TRBJ2-7	.	TGCGCCAGCAGCCCTAAATATTCGTCCTACGAGCAGTACTTC	CASSPKYSSYEQYF
14	.	TRBV7-9	TRBJ2-7	.	TGTGCCAGCAGCCTCCAGGGGTTCCCCTACGAGCAGTACTTC	CASSLQGFPYEQYF
16	TRBD2	TRBV19	TRBJ2-1	.	TGTGCCAGTAGTCCAGGGACTAGCGGGGTCAGCGATGAGCAGTTCTTC	CASSPGTSGVSDEQFF
15	.	TRBV6-5	TRBJ1-2	.	TGTGCCACCCCCCGTCTGGGGGACATATACTATGGCTACACCTTC	CATPRLGDIYYGYTF
15	TRBD1	TRBV30	TRBJ1-5	.	TGTGCCTGGAGTGTGGCAGGGGGCGGGTGGGAGCCCCAGCATTTT	CAWSVAGGGWEPQHF
16	TRBD1	TRBV19	TRBJ1-1	few	TGTGCCAGTAGTACATACCGTGGGACAGGGGGTACTGAAGCTTTCTTT	CASSTYRGTGGTEAFF
17	TRBD2	TRBV9	TRBJ2-1	.	TGTGCCAGCAGCCCCCGATCGGCCCTAGCGGGGTTCAATGAGCAGTTCTTC	CASSPRSALAGFNEQFF
18	.	TRBV4-3	TRBJ2-2	.	TGCGCCAGCAGCCAAGATCGAATTGGGGCGGGGTCCACCGGGGAGCTGTTTTTT	CASSQDRIGAGSTGELFF
12	.	TRBV2	TRBJ1-5	.	TGTGCCAGCAAGGTGGGGCCTCAGCCCCAGCATTTT	CASKVGPQPQHF
14	.	TRBV6-2/TRBV6-3	TRBJ1-1	.	TGTGCCAGCAGTTTCCCAACAGTGAACACTGAAGCTTTCTTT	CASSFPTVNTEAFF
11	.	TRBV30	TRBJ1-2	.	TGTGCCTGGGACAGCGGGGGCGGCTACACCTTC	CAWDSGGGYTF
14	TRBD1	TRBV5-1	TRBJ1-2	.	TGCGCCAGCAGCTTGGTTCAACAGGGGTCCGGCTACACCTTC	CASSLVQQGSGYTF
13	.	TRBV5-1	TRBJ2-5	.	TGCGCCAGCAGCATAACAGGTGGGGAGACCCAGTACTTC	CASSITGGETQYF
13	.	TRBV10-3	TRBJ1-2	.	TGTGCCACCCGCCAGGACTTTAACTATGGCTACACCTTC	CATRQDFNYGYTF
18	TRBD1	TRBV19	TRBJ1-5	.	TGTGCCAGTAGTATAGGGACAGGGCTAGGATATAGCAATCAGCCCCAGCATTTT	CASSIGTGLGYSNQPQHF
14	TRBD1	TRBV4-1	TRBJ2-3	.	TGCGCCAGCTCCCCGGGACAGGACACAGATACGCAGTATTTT	CASSPGQDTDTQYF
14	TRBD2	TRBV7-9	TRBJ2-5	.	TGTGCCAGCAGAGGCGGGGGAGGGCGAGAGACCCAGTACTTC	CASRGGGGRETQYF
13	.	TRBV19	TRBJ2-7	once	TGTGCCAGTAGTAACGGGGGTCGGGGCGAGCAGTACTTC	CASSNGGRGEQYF
13	TRBD2	TRBV7-2	TRBJ2-7	.	TGTGCCAGCAGCTTAGTCCGGGAGGGGGAGCAGTACTTC	CASSLVREGEQYF